This entry is about one T cell receptor (beta chain). These data belong to a study of blood T cell repertoires in COVID-19. Germline V CDR1 and CDR2: KGHDR, SFDVKD. The V segment lost 4 bases and the J segment 6 bases; nucleotides outside the gene matches: 10. The CDR3 is 16 amino acids. Sequencing was performed with immunoSEQ multiplex PCR; in TCRdb, only in-frame clones are kept and a portion is missing. This table holds fewer than 500,000 clones, roughly 87% found once. This rearrangement joins TRBV24-1 to TRBJ2-1; 8 bases match TRBD2. Sequencing used PBMCs or T cells enriched from blood (not recorded which). This TCR was recovered from a woman between 18 and 30 years old who had recovered from COVID-19. The CDR3 region is CATSDVRGAILNEQFF. CDR3 sequence (DNA): TGTGCCACCAGTGACGTGCGGGGGGCAATCCTCAATGAGCAGTTCTTC.